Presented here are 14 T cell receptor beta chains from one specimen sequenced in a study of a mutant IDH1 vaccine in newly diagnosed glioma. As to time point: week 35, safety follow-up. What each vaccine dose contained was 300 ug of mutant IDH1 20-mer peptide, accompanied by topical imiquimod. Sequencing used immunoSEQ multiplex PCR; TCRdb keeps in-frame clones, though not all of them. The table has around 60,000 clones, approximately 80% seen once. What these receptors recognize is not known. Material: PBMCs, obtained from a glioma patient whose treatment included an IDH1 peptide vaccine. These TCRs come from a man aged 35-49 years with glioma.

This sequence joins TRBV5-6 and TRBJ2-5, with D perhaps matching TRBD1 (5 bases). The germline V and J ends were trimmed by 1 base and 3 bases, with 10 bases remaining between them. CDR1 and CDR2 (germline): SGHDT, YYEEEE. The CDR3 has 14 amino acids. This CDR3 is CASSLPDSEETQYF. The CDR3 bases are TGTGCCAGCAGCTTGCCCGACAGTGAAGAGACCCAGTACTTC.

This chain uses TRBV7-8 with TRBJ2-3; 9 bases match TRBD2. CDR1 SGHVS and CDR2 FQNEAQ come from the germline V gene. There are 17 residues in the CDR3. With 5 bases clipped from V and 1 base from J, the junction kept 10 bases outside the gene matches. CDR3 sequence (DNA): TGTGCCAGCAGCCCAAGCGGTAGCGGGGGACGCACAGATACGCAGTATTTT. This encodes CASSPSGSGGRTDTQYF.

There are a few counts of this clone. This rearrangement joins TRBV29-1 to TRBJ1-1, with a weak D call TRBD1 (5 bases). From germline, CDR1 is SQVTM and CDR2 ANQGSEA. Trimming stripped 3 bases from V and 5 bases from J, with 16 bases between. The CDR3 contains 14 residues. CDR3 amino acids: CSVDLFGAGTEAFF. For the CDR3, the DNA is TGCAGCGTTGACTTGTTCGGGGCTGGGACTGAAGCTTTCTTT. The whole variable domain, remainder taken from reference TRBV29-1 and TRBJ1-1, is SAVISQKPSRDICQRGTSLTIQCQVDSQVTMMFWYRQQPGQSLTLIATANQGSEATYESGFVIDKFPISRPNLTFSTLTVSNMSPEDSSIYLCSVDLFGAGTEAFFGQGTRLTVV.

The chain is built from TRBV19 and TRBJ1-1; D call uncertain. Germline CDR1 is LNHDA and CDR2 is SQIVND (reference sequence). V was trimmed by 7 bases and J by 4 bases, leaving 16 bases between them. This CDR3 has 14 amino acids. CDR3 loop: CASTCPERATEAFF. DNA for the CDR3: TGTGCCAGTACTTGCCCTGAAAGGGCCACTGAAGCTTTCTTT.

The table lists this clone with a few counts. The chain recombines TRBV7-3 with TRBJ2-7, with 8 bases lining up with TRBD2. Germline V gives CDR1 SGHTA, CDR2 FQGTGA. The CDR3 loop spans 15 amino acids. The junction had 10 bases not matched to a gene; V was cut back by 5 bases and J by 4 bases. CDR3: CASSPGAGGMYEQYF. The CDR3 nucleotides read TGTGCCAGCAGCCCAGGGGCGGGAGGAATGTACGAGCAGTACTTC. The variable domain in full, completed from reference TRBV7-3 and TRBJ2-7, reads GAGVSQTPSNKVTEKGKYVELRCDPISGHTALYWYRQSLGQGPEFLIYFQGTGAADDSGLPNDRFFAVRPEGSVSTLKIQRTERGDSAVYLCASSPGAGGMYEQYFGPGTRLTVT.

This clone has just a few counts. The CDR3 loop is CASSTESGDEKLFF. CDR3 bases: TGTGCCAGCAGTACCGAAAGCGGGGATGAAAAACTGTTTTTT. The chain carries TRBV28 and TRBJ1-4; no definite D call. Trimming pared 5 bases from V and 6 bases from J, leaving 13 bases between. The CDR3 loop spans 14 amino acids. From germline, CDR1 is MDHEN and CDR2 SYDVKM.

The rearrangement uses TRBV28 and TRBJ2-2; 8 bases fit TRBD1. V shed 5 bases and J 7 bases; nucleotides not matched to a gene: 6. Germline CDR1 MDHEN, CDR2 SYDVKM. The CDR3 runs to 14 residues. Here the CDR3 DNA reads TGTGCCAGCAGTGCGGACAGGGCGGGCGGGGAGCTGTTTTTT. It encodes CASSADRAGGELFF.

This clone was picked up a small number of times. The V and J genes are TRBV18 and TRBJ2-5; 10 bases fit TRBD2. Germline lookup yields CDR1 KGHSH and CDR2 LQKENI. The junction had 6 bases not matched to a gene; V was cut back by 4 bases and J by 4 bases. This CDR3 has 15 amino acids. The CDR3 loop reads CASSLGTSEGETQYF. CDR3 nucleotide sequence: TGTGCCAGCTCACTAGGGACTAGCGAGGGAGAGACCCAGTACTTC.

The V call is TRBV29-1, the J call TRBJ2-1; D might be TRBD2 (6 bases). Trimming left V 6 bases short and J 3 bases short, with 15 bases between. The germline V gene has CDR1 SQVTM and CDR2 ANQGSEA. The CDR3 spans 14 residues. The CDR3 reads CSVDRDWGYNEQFF. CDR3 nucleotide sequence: TGCAGCGTAGACCGGGACTGGGGCTACAATGAGCAGTTCTTC.

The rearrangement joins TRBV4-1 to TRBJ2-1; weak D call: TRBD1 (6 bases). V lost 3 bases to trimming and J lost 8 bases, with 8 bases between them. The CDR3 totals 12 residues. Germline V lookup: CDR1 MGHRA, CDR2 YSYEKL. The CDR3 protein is CASSQGAYEQFF. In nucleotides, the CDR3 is TGCGCCAGCAGCCAGGGGGCCTATGAGCAGTTCTTC.

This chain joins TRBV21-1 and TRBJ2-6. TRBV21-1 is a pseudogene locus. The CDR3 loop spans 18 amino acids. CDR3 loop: CASSKDPAECSGANVLTF. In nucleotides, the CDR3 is TGTGCCAGCAGCAAAGATCCGGCAGAATGCTCTGGGGCCAACGTCCTGACTTTC.

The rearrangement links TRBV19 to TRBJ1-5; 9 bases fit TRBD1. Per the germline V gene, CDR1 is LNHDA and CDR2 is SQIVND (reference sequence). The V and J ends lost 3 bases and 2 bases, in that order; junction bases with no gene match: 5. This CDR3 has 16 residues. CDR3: CASSMGTGWGNQPQHF. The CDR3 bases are TGTGCCAGTAGTATGGGGACAGGGTGGGGCAATCAGCCCCAGCATTTT.

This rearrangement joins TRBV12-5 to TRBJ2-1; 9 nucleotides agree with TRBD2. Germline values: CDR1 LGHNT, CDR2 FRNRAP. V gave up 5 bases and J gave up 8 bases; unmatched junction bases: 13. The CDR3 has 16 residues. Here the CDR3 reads CASGPKALAGLDEQFF. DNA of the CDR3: TGTGCTAGTGGTCCGAAGGCGCTAGCGGGGTTAGATGAGCAGTTCTTC. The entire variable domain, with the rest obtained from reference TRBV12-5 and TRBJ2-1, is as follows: DARVTQTPRHKVTEMGQEVTMRCQPILGHNTVFWYRQTMMQGLELLAYFRNRAPLDDSGMPKDRFSAEMPDATLATLKIQPSEPRDSAVYFCASGPKALAGLDEQFFGPGTRLTVL.

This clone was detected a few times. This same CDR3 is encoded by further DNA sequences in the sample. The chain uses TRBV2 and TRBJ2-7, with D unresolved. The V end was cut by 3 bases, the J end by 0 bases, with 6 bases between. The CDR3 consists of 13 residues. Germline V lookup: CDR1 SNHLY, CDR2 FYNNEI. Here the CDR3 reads CASSEGHSYEQYF. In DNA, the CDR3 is TGTGCCAGCAGTGAGGGCCACTCCTACGAGCAGTACTTC. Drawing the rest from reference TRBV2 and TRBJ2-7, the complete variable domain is EPEVTQTPSHQVTQMGQEVILRCVPISNHLYFYWYRQILGQKVEFLVSFYNNEISEKSEIFDDQFSVERPDGSNFTLKIRSTKLEDSAMYFCASSEGHSYEQYFGPGTRLTVT.